This TCR beta chain was captured by sequencing in a study of CD4+ T cells in melanoma. This clone is a singleton in its sample. Its antigen is still unknown. Trimming took 3 bases from V and 11 from J, leaving 19 bases between them. The CDR3 covers 14 residues. Germline assignment: CDR1 MNHNS and CDR2 SASEGT. Study observations and caveats: A reported correlation linked neoantigen-specific CD4+ T cells to CD8+, macrophage and B cell function. Diverse differentiation states were reported for melanoma neoantigen-specific CD4+ T cells.

Sequencing was performed with immunoSEQ multiplex PCR; in TCRdb, only in-frame clones are kept and a portion is missing. This sample has some 10,000 clones; roughly 66% occur once, and the top ten carry roughly an eighth. This chain links TRBV6-1 with TRBJ1-2, with D maybe TRBD1 (6 bases). Specimen: cells from a culture (not recorded whether cultured in vitro). This receptor was taken from a human donor with melanoma. CDR3 DNA: TGTGCCAGCAGTGAGGATCGTGAGACAGGAGTTTACACCTTC. Translating gives CASSEDRETGVYTF.